Detailed here is one T cell receptor (beta chain). Its cognate antigen is unknown. These data come from a study of cytomegalovirus exposure and HLA in healthy donors. The primer mix had 60 Vbeta and 13 Jbeta primers. Only in-frame clones appear in the TCRdb table, and some are missing; sequencing was by immunoSEQ multiplex PCR. The table includes 110,000 or so clones, under 80% detected once. Study conclusions and caveats: Immune exposure information available was restricted to CMV serostatus. HLA-A and HLA-B allele assignments for most subjects were reportedly predicted accurately using TCR beta sequences. A later analysis associated 15,000 or so TCR beta sequences with HLA alleles at a 0.05 false discovery rate. Among donors in an Asian-associated ancestry cluster, a later analysis reportedly found fewer N-insertions than the roughly 610-donor mean.

Trimming left V 5 bases short and J 7 bases short, with 18 bases between. The CDR3 has 15 amino acids. Per germline, CDR1 MNHEY and CDR2 SMNVEV (reference sequence). What was sequenced was PBMCs. This chain uses TRBV27 with TRBJ1-5; weak D call: TRBD1 (5 bases). This receptor was taken from a woman in her forties in good health and CMV-seropositive. CDR3 DNA sequence: TGTGCCAGCAGTGCCTCGGGATTCGGGGGACAGCCCCAGCATTTT. Translated, it gives CASSASGFGGQPQHF.